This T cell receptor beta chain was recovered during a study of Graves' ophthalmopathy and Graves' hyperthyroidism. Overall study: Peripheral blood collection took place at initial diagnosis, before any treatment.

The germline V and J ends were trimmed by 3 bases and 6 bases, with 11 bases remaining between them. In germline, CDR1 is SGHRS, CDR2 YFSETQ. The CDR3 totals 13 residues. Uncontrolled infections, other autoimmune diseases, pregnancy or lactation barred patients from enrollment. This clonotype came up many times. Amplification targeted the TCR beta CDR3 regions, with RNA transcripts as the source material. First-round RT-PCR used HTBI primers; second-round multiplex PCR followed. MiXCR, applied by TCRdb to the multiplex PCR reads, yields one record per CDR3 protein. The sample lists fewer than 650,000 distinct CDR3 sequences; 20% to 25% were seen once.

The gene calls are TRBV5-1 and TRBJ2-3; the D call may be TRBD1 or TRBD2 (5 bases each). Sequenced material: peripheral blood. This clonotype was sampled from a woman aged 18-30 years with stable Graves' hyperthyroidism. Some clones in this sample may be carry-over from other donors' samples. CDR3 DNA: TGCGCCAGCAGCTCGGGACCGGGGGATACGCAGTATTTT. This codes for CASSSGPGDTQYF.